The sample holds one count of the clone carrying this TCR beta chain. Its antigen is unidentified. The data stem from a study of cytomegalovirus exposure and HLA in healthy donors. Study results and caveats: Common viral pathogens (according to a later analysis) appeared linked to several of the most significant clusters. Analysis was performed later, and it showed HLA-associated TCR beta chains to be more clonally expanded than equally common others. Indistinguishability led to the exclusion of some V segments, TRBV6-2 and TRBV6-3 included.

From germline, CDR1 is SGHTA and CDR2 FQGNSA. V gave up 1 base and J gave up 4 bases, with 11 bases separating them. This CDR3 is 15 amino acids long. Amplification used 60 Vbeta primers and 13 Jbeta primers. Using immunoSEQ multiplex PCR, the repertoire was profiled, and TCRdb retains in-frame clones only, with some absent. The data show about 200,000 clones, more than 65% seen once. This chain links TRBV7-2 with TRBJ2-1; D is possibly TRBD2 (6 bases). This clonotype was sampled from a woman aged 25 to 39 in good health and CMV-seronegative. Material: PBMCs. CDR3 amino acids: CASSLEVGGYNEQFF. CDR3 DNA: TGTGCCAGCAGCTTAGAGGTGGGGGGATACAATGAGCAGTTCTTC. Looking up the rest from reference TRBV7-2 and TRBJ2-1 gives the full variable domain: GAGVSQSPSNKVTEKGKDVELRCDPISGHTALYWYRQSLGQGLEFLIYFQGNSAPDKSGLPSDRFSAERTGGSVSTLTIQRTQQEDSAVYLCASSLEVGGYNEQFFGPGTRLTVL.